This T cell receptor (beta chain) was recovered during a study of blood T cell repertoires in COVID-19. V was shortened by 4 bases and J by 16 bases, with 27 bases between the two germline ends. The CDR3 is 16 amino acids. The germline CDR1 and CDR2 sequences are SGHNT and YYREEE (reference sequence). Authors' processing steps: For nucleated cells, counts were estimated from reference gene primer amplification. Sequencing was performed with immunoSEQ multiplex PCR; in TCRdb, only in-frame clones are kept and a portion is missing. V and J calls and clone size are as listed in that table; D and trimming were resolved from the DNA. The sample records some 200,000 clones, approximately 75% being singletons.

The sample was PBMCs or T cells enriched from blood (not recorded which). The TCR sequence derives from a man aged 35 to 55 who had recovered from COVID-19. The J gene is TRBJ1-6, the V gene TRBV5-4; perhaps TRBD1 as D (6 bases). In DNA form, the CDR3 reads TGTGCCAGCAGCCCTGGGGGGGCCCGTCCGGGAGGAGTACTCCACTTT. Translation: CASSPGGARPGGVLHF.